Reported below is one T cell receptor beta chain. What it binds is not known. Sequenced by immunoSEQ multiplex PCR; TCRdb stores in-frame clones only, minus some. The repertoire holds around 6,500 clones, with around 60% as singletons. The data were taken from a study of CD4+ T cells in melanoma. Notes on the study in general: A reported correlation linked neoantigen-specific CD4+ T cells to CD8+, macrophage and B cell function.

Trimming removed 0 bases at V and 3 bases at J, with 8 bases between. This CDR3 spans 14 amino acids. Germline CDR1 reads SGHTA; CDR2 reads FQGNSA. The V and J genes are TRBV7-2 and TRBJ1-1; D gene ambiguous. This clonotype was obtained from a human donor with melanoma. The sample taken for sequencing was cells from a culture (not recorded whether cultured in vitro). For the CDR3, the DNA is TGTGCCAGCAGCTTAGCGCGGTCGGACACTGAAGCTTTCTTT. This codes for CASSLARSDTEAFF.